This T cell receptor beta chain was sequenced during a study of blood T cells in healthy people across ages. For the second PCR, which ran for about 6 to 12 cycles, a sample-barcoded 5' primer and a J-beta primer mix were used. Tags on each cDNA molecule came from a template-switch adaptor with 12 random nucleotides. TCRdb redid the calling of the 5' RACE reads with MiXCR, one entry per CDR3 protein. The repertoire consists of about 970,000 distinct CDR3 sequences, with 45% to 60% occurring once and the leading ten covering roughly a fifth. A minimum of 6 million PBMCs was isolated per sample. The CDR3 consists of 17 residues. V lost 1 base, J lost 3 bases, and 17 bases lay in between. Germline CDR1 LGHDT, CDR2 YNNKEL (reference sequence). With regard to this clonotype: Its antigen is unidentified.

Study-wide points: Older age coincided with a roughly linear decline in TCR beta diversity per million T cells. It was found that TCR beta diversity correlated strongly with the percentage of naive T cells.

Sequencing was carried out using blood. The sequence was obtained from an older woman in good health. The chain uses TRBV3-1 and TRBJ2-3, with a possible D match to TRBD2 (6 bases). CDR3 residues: CASSQAPEGSLTDTQYF. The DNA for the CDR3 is TGTGCCAGCAGCCAAGCACCGGAGGGCAGTTTGACAGATACGCAGTATTTT.